The entry that follows covers one T cell receptor beta chain sequence. The read stops 3 residues short of the end of the CDR3; the missing end is completed from the germline J gene. Libraries were prepared by immunoSEQ multiplex PCR; TCRdb keeps only in-frame clonotypes and omits some of them. The sample includes 35,000 to 45,000 clones. This specimen belongs to a study of T cells in women clearing cervical HPV infection. The CDR3 spans 13 residues. Germline V lookup: CDR1 DFQATT, CDR2 SNEGSKA (reference sequence). The V call is TRBV20-1, the J call TRBJ1-1; D might be TRBD1 (5 bases). Sequenced: blood buffy coat. The TCR was taken from a woman aged 18-69 years with a cervical HPV16 infection that either progressed to CIN3+ or cleared (not recorded which). The covered CDR3 bases are TGCAGTGCCCCCGAGGCGGGGGGAGTGGAA. Protein: CSAPEAGGVE. The entire CDR3 protein reads CSAPEAGGVEAFF.